This T cell receptor (beta chain) comes out of a study of blood T cell repertoires in COVID-19. Across the whole study: The study drew acute and convalescent COVID-19 samples from the United States, Italy and Spain. T cells, B-cell-depleted T cells, or PBMCs provided the cDNA or gDNA that served as material.

The CDR3 contains 13 residues. The V gene end was trimmed by 4 bases and the J gene end by 5 bases; junction bases not matched to a gene: 6. In germline, CDR1 is SQVTM, CDR2 ANQGSEA. In the original processing: Scientists estimated how many nucleated cells there were by amplifying reference gene primers. TCRdb keeps only in-frame clones here, not all; method: immunoSEQ multiplex PCR. The D gene and trimming were derived from the DNA, and the V and J assignments and clone size from that table. The repertoire has fewer than 300,000 clones, around 81% of them found once; the top ten carry around 2.9%. The sequenced sample consisted of peripheral blood. The sequence derives from a woman aged 55 to 70 with active or convalescent COVID-19. The chain is built from TRBV29-1 and TRBJ2-7; 9 bases are a match to TRBD1. The CDR3 loop is CSVVRTGVDEQYF. CDR3 nucleotide sequence: TGCAGCGTTGTGCGGACAGGGGTTGACGAGCAGTACTTC.